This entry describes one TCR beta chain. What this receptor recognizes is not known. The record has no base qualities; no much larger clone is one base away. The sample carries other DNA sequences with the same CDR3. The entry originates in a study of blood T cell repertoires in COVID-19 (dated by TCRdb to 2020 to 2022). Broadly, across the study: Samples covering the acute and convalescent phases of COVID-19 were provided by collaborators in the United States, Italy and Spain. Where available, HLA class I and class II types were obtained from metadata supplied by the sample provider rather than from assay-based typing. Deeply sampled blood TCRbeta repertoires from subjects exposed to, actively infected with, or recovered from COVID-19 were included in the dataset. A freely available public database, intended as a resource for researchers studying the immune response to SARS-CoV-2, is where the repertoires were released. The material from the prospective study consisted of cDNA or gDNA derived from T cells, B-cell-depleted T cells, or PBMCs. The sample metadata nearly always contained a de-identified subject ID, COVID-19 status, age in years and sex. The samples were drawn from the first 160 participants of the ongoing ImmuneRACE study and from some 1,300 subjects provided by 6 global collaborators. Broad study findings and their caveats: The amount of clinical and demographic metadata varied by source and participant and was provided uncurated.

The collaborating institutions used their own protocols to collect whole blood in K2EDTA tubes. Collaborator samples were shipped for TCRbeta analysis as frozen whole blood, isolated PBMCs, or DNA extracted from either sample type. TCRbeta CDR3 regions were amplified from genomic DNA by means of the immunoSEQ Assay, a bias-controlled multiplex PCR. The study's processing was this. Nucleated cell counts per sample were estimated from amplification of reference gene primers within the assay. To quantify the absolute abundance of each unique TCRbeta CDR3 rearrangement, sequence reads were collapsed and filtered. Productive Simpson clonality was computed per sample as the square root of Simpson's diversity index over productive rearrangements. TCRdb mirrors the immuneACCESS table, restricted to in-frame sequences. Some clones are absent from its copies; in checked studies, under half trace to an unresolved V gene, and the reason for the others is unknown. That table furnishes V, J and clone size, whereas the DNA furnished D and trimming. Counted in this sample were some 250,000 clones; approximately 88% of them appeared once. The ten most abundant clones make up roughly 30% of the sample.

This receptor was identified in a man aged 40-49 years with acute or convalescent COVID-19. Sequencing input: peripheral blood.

The CDR3 sequence is CASSPGTGSNQPQHF. The sequenced DNA is TGTGCCAGCTCACCTGGGACAGGTTCTAATCAGCCCCAGCATTTT. The rearranged segments are TRBV18 and TRBJ1-5, with 8 junctional bases fitting TRBD1. From cysteine to phenylalanine, the CDR3 is 15 amino acids long. Here the CDR3 DNA is all that survives: 45 bases in frame from base 1. V is cut back by 3 bases and J by 4 bases, with 5 bases in the junction unmatched. Looking up the germline V gene yields CDR1 KGHSH and CDR2 LQKENI.